Listed here are 9 T cell receptor beta chains from one sample, sequenced in a study of tumor-infiltrating lymphocytes in primary liver carcinoma. Making TCR beta cDNA involved approximately 480 ng total RNA and a constant-region primer. TCR beta libraries came from three nested multiplex PCR rounds using slightly modified ARM-PCR. Amplification in the first two PCR rounds was performed using TRBV1-TRBV30 forward primers and a C-beta reverse primer for roughly 9 cycles each. TCRdb used MiXCR to reprocess the multiplex PCR reads, holding one entry per CDR3 protein. Of some 180,000 distinct CDR3 sequences listed, roughly three fifths were seen once; the top ten hold about 72%. Unsorted whole blood supplied the RNA, and germline DNA was extracted too. The sequencing input was peripheral blood. All receptors come from a man in his forties with primary liver carcinoma and hepatitis B virus infection.

This chain links TRBV4-1 with TRBJ2-7; D not certain. The CDR3 has 13 amino acids. V lost 1 base and J 3 bases, leaving 7 bases between the germline ends. CDR1 MGHRA and CDR2 YSYEKL come from the germline V gene. The DNA for the CDR3 is TGCGCCAGCAGCCAAGGGGTGGGCTACGAGCAGTACTTC. As protein: CASSQGVGYEQYF.

With respect to this clonotype: An end of the junction does not agree with germline; a read error may underlie this. J is TRBJ1-2 and V is TRBV29-1; no firm D call. CDR3 length equals 13 residues. Per germline, CDR1 SQVTM and CDR2 ANQGSEA. The CDR3 reads CSVEDGTSYGYTF. CDR3 sequence (DNA): TGCAGCGTAGAAGACGGTACCTCCTATGGCTACACCTTC. Variable domain in full (rest from reference TRBV29-1 and TRBJ1-2): SAVISQKPSRDICQRGTSLTIQCQVDSQVTMMFWYRQQPGQSLTLIATANQGSEATYESGFVIDKFPISRPNLTFSTLTVSNMSPEDSSIYLCSVEDGTSYGYTFGSGTRLTVV.

This clonotype was seen more than once but under ten times. The chain uses TRBV28 and TRBJ2-7; TRBD2 matches 7 bases. This CDR3 comprises 14 residues. V gave up 8 bases and J gave up 3 bases; unmatched junction bases: 10. Looked up from germline, CDR1 is MDHEN and CDR2 is SYDVKM. This chain's CDR3 is CASGSAGVVYEQYF. The CDR3, as DNA: TGTGCCAGCGGATCTGCGGGAGTGGTCTACGAGCAGTACTTC.

This clonotype was counted between two and nine times. V and J are TRBV5-4 and TRBJ1-1; D remains unclear. Per the germline V gene, CDR1 is SGHNT and CDR2 is YYREEE (reference sequence). Trimming stripped 1 base from V and 1 base from J, with 11 bases between. CDR3 length equals 15 residues. For the CDR3, the DNA is TGTGCCAGCAGCTTGTACGGACCCTCGAACACTGAAGCTTTCTTT. Translation gives CASSLYGPSNTEAFF.

The chain has TRBV12-3 or TRBV12-4 and TRBJ1-2, with D perhaps matching TRBD1 (5 bases). CDR3 length: 14 residues. Trimming took off 4 bases at V and 8 bases at J, with 17 bases between the two ends. The CDR3, as DNA: TGTGCCAGCAGTTCAACAGGACCAGGAGAGGGCTACACCTTC. Its protein product is CASSSTGPGEGYTF.

This clonotype has only a few counts. The CDR3 ends on some other residue instead of the conserved phenylalanine or tryptophan, so this is likely a read error. The rearrangement joins TRBV4-1 to TRBJ2-7; D is perhaps TRBD2 (5 bases). Germline CDR1 and CDR2: MGHRA and YSYEKL. V was trimmed by 0 bases and J by 7 bases, leaving 13 bases between them. The CDR3 is 14 amino acids. CDR3 residues: CASSQEGSQVEQYL. Written as DNA, the CDR3 is TGCGCCAGCAGCCAAGAGGGGAGCCAAGTGGAGCAGTACCTC.

This clonotype has a single count. The junction differs from germline at one of its ends, possibly a read error. The chain recombines TRBV4-1 with TRBJ2-7; the D gene is possibly TRBD2 (5 bases). Germline loops: CDR1 MGHRA, CDR2 YSYEKL. CDR3 size: 15 residues. The CDR3 sequence is CANSRADGPSGEQYF. DNA for the CDR3: TGCGCCAACAGCCGAGCGGACGGACCTTCGGGCGAGCAGTACTTC.

Comments on this clonotype: The junction departs from germline at one end; a sequencing error may be responsible. This chain joins TRBV11-2 and TRBJ1-1; 10 bases map to TRBD1. The length of the CDR3 is 17 residues. Per the germline V gene, CDR1 is SGHAT and CDR2 is FQNNGV. This CDR3 reads CASSRMGGQGFGTEALF. CDR3 DNA sequence: TGTGCCAGTAGCCGAATGGGGGGACAGGGGTTCGGCACTGAAGCTCTCTTT. The full variable domain, in which reference TRBV11-2 and TRBJ1-1 provide the parts outside the CDR3, is EAGVAQSPRYKIIEKRQSVAFWCNPISGHATLYWYQQILGQGPKLLIQFQNNGVVDDSQLPKDRFSAERLKGVDSTLKIQPAKLEDSAVYLCASSRMGGQGFGTEALFGQGTRLTVV.

In regard to this clonotype: At one boundary the junction diverges from the germline segment, which might be a read error. The rearrangement links TRBV4-1 to TRBJ2-5; D uncertain. CDR1 and CDR2 (germline): MGHRA, YSYEKL. This CDR3 spans 15 amino acids. The DNA for the CDR3 is TGTGCCAACAGCCAAAAAGAGTTAGTACCGGATACCCAGTACTTC. Amino acids: CANSQKELVPDTQYF.